The text below deals with one T cell receptor (beta chain). This sample stems from a study of blood T cell repertoires in COVID-19. Background on the study: Acute-phase and convalescent COVID-19 samples originated in the United States, Italy and Spain.

Seattle enrolled patients during active infection and tracked them longitudinally. Produced via immunoSEQ multiplex PCR; TCRdb's table is partial and in-frame only. The table shows roughly 250,000 clones, with around 90% occurring only once. This CDR3 spans 14 amino acids. The ends were cut back, 6 bases at V and 0 bases at J, with 12 bases in the middle. Germline V gene lookup returns CDR1 SQVTM and CDR2 ANQGSEA. Sequences were obtained from peripheral blood. The sequence derives from a man aged 25 to 40 with COVID-19, enrolled during active disease. The chain has TRBV29-1 and TRBJ1-3, with D tentatively TRBD1 (5 bases). CDR3 sequence (DNA): TGCAGCGTCGCCGGTGACAGCTCTGGAAACACCATATATTTT. Translated, it gives CSVAGDSSGNTIYF.